The source of this TCR beta chain is a study of blood T cell repertoires in COVID-19. The assay was immunoSEQ multiplex PCR, and TCRdb's table has in-frame clones only and misses some. The sample holds about 54,000 clones; around 86% are singletons and the top ten take roughly 8%. CDR3 length equals 16 residues. The trim removed 7 bases at V and 1 base at J, leaving 10 bases unmatched. Germline V lookup: CDR1 SGHVS, CDR2 FNYEAQ. The sequenced sample consisted of peripheral blood. The chain links TRBV7-6 to TRBJ1-1; 9 bases fit TRBD1. The receptor was isolated from a middle-aged man with active COVID-19. The CDR3 spells CASNPLQGATNTEAFF. CDR3 sequence (DNA): TGTGCCAGCAACCCCCTACAGGGGGCAACGAACACTGAAGCTTTCTTT.